A single sample is the source of the 2 T cell receptor beta chains below, sequenced in a study of blood T cell repertoires in COVID-19. Generated by immunoSEQ multiplex PCR, the TCRdb table keeps only in-frame clones and is missing some. The profile shows 210,000 or so clones, roughly 94% of them singletons. Sequences were obtained from peripheral blood. Receptors were obtained from a man between 25 and 39 years old with acute or convalescent COVID-19.

The chain combines TRBV7-8 with TRBJ1-2; D unclear. V dropped 1 base and J dropped 0 bases, with 6 bases sitting between them. This CDR3 comprises 14 residues. Germline V gene data show CDR1 as SGHVS and CDR2 as FQNEAQ. The CDR3 region has the DNA TGTGCCAGCAGCTTAGGTACAGCTAACTATGGCTACACCTTC. Its protein is CASSLGTANYGYTF.

J is TRBJ2-5 and V is TRBV6-6; maybe TRBD2 (5 bases). The CDR3 extends over 12 amino acids. The germline CDR1 and CDR2 sequences are MNHNY and SVGAGI (reference sequence). Here the CDR3 DNA reads TGTGCGTCCACGAGGGTCCAAGAGACCCAGTACTTC. Translation: CASTRVQETQYF.